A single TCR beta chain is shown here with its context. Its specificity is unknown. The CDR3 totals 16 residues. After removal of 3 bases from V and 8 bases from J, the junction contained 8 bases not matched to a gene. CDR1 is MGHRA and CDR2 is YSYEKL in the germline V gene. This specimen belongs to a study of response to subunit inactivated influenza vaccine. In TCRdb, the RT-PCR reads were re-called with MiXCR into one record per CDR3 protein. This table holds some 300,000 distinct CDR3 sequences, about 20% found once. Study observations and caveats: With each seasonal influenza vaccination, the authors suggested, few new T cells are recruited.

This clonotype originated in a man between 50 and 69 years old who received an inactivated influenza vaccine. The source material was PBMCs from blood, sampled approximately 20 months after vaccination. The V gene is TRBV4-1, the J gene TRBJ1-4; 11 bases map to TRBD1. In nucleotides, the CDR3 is TGCGCCAGCAGCCAGGGACAGGGGGACGTGTGGGAAAAACTGTTTTTT. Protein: CASSQGQGDVWEKLFF.